This T cell receptor beta chain emerged from a study of monozygotic twins with inflammatory bowel disease. Generation of cDNA took place in eight separate reactions per sample. TCRdb re-called the 5' RACE reads; every CDR3 protein appears as one record, without DNA. The sample includes approximately 400,000 distinct CDR3 sequences. About this clonotype itself: The antigen is not known.

Study outcomes and limitations: Whereas healthy co-twins had higher TCRbeta diversity (inverse Simpson), IBD patients had lower diversity.

The sequence derives from a human donor with ulcerative colitis or Crohn's disease, or a healthy co-twin of an affected twin (not recorded which). Sequencing input: blood.

This CDR3 is CASSSLGGAGSYNEQFF. The rearrangement uses TRBV7-2 and TRBJ2-1; the D call of TRBD1 rests on TCRdb alone, since no DNA is present to check it. The CDR3 length is 17 residues. Germline CDR1 SGHTA, CDR2 FQGNSA.